The 7 T cell receptor beta chains in this list originate from one sample, sequenced in a study of cytomegalovirus exposure and HLA in healthy donors. Repertoires were generated with immunoSEQ multiplex PCR, while TCRdb's copy carries only in-frame clones and drops some. The sample yields some 72,000 clones, almost 97% seen once. The specimen sequenced was PBMCs. These TCRs come from a man younger than 35 in good health and CMV-seropositive.

The genes are TRBV11-2 and TRBJ2-7; D is possibly TRBD1 (7 bases). V was clipped by 6 bases and J by 2 bases, with 14 bases between them. Germline V gene sequence: CDR1 SGHAT, CDR2 FQNNGV. The CDR3 sequence is 14 residues long. The CDR3 region has the DNA TGTGCCAGCAGAAAGGGGGGACAGACCTACGAGCAGTACTTC. Protein sequence: CASRKGGQTYEQYF.

The chain is built from TRBV10-2 and TRBJ2-7, with 8 bases that match TRBD1. Germline V CDR1 and CDR2: WSHSY, SAAADI. This CDR3 is built from 15 residues. The V and J ends lost 3 bases and 4 bases, in that order; junction bases with no gene match: 8. The CDR3, as DNA: TGCGCCAGCAGTGAAATTCGGACAGGGTCGTACGAGCAGTACTTC. Encoded protein: CASSEIRTGSYEQYF.

The chain is built from TRBV5-1 and TRBJ2-3, with D possibly TRBD1 on 6 matching bases. V dropped 4 bases and J dropped 0 bases, with 15 bases sitting between them. This CDR3 spans 16 amino acids. Germline V gene data show CDR1 as SGHRS and CDR2 as YFSETQ. CDR3 in amino acids: CASSRENRVSTDTQYF. CDR3 nucleotide sequence: TGCGCCAGCAGCCGGGAAAACAGGGTTAGCACAGATACGCAGTATTTT.

The chain couples TRBV27 to TRBJ2-7; tentative D call: TRBD1 (5 bases). Germline-derived CDR1 and CDR2 are MNHEY and SMNVEV (reference sequence). There are 15 residues in the CDR3. The germline V and J ends were trimmed by 2 bases and 4 bases, with 15 bases remaining between them. For the CDR3, the DNA is TGTGCCAGCAGTTTAGTGACAGAAACGGGTTACGAGCAGTACTTC. Amino acids: CASSLVTETGYEQYF.

This clone was found once. The rearrangement uses TRBV2 and TRBJ2-3, with TRBD2 matching 10 bases. Germline values: CDR1 SNHLY, CDR2 FYNNEI. V trimming: 7 bases; J trimming: 5 bases; junction bases outside the gene matches: 3. The CDR3 has 13 amino acids. DNA of the CDR3: TGTGCCAGCACGAGCGGGAGGGGAGATACGCAGTATTTT. Its translation is CASTSGRGDTQYF. Together with reference TRBV2 and TRBJ2-3, the CDR3 gives the full variable domain: EPEVTQTPSHQVTQMGQEVILRCVPISNHLYFYWYRQILGQKVEFLVSFYNNEISEKSEIFDDQFSVERPDGSNFTLKIRSTKLEDSAMYFCASTSGRGDTQYFGPGTRLTVL.

The chain joins TRBV28 to TRBJ1-2; TRBD1 is a possible D gene (6 bases). Trimming stripped 2 bases from V and 4 bases from J, with 17 bases between. This CDR3 spans 16 amino acids. Germline V CDR1 and CDR2: MDHEN, SYDVKM. CDR3 nucleotide sequence: TGTGCCAGCAGTTTAAATCAGGGGCTGGGTGGCTATGGCTACACCTTC. Translated, it gives CASSLNQGLGGYGYTF.

The J gene is TRBJ1-3, the V gene TRBV15; TRBD1 might be the D (5 bases). Germline V gene lookup returns CDR1 LNHNV and CDR2 YYDKDF (reference sequence). This CDR3 comprises 15 residues. The V end was cut by 3 bases, the J end by 3 bases, with 12 bases between. The CDR3 nucleotides are TGTGCCACCAGCAGGACGCGGACATATGGAAACACCATATATTTT. As protein: CATSRTRTYGNTIYF.